Listed below are T cell receptor beta chains from one sample, sequenced in a study of PD-1 blockade in classical Hodgkin lymphoma. Sequencing was performed with immunoSEQ multiplex PCR; in TCRdb, only in-frame clones are kept and a portion is missing. The sample has about 18,000 clones, under 90% seen once; the top ten hold approximately 12%. This material consisted of peripheral blood mononuclear cells (PBMCs), taken before the fourth cycle of nivolumab. These receptors all stem from a human donor with classical Hodgkin lymphoma. Both conserved end residues are part of each CDR3. The order of the fields is clone size, V gene, D gene, J gene, CDR3 protein, CDR3 DNA. D genes are given only for firm matches. Size values are once, few and many counts, or a class for expanded clones, and some rows have none.

>NA|TRBV27|NA|TRBJ1-6
CASSSMSGGLSPLHF
TGTGCCAGCAGCTCGATGTCGGGGGGGCTTTCACCCCTCCACTTT
>NA|TRBV7-9|TRBD1|TRBJ2-3
CASSSGQGSTDTQYF
TGTGCCAGCAGCTCGGGACAGGGGTCCACAGATACGCAGTATTTT
>NA|TRBV7-8|NA|TRBJ1-1
CASSFISGAQTEAFF
TGTGCCAGCAGCTTCATATCAGGGGCGCAGACTGAAGCTTTCTTT
>NA|TRBV6-5|NA|TRBJ1-2
CASSSLRPNYGYTF
TGTGCCAGCAGTTCCCTACGCCCCAACTATGGCTACACCTTC
>NA|TRBV19|NA|TRBJ1-1
CASSIYTEAFF
TGTGCCAGTAGTATTTACACTGAAGCTTTCTTT
>NA|TRBV11-2|NA|TRBJ2-5
CASSPGLQETQYF
TGTGCCAGCAGCCCAGGCCTCCAAGAGACCCAGTACTTC
>once|TRBV5-1|NA|TRBJ2-1
CASSLDGNNEQFF
TGCGCCAGCAGCTTGGACGGCAACAATGAGCAGTTCTTC
>once|TRBV7-9|NA|TRBJ1-1
CASRGGWAPVNTEAFF
TGTGCCAGCCGGGGGGGATGGGCCCCAGTGAACACTGAAGCTTTCTTT
>NA|TRBV5-1|NA|TRBJ2-3
CASSLADVDTQYF
TGCGCCAGCAGCTTGGCCGACGTGGATACGCAGTATTTT
>NA|TRBV12-5|TRBD2|TRBJ2-5
CASATSGGEETQYF
TGTGCTAGTGCCACTAGCGGGGGGGAAGAGACCCAGTACTTC
>NA|TRBV7-8|TRBD2|TRBJ2-3
CASSFQTSGSTDTQYF
TGTGCCAGCAGCTTCCAGACTAGCGGAAGCACAGATACGCAGTATTTT
>NA|TRBV7-2|NA|TRBJ2-1
CASSLRGNEQFF
TGTGCCAGCAGCTTAAGGGGGAATGAGCAGTTCTTC
>NA|TRBV4-1|TRBD2|TRBJ2-3
CASSLLLRGGQDTQYF
TGCGCCAGCAGCCTGTTACTGCGGGGGGGCCAGGATACGCAGTATTTT
>NA|TRBV2|TRBD1|TRBJ2-5
CASRNRQGKETQYF
TGTGCCAGCAGAAACCGACAGGGAAAAGAGACCCAGTACTTC
>NA|TRBV7-8|TRBD2|TRBJ2-3
CASKRGGETQYF
TGTGCCAGCAAGCGCGGGGGGGAGACGCAGTATTTT
>NA|TRBV30|NA|TRBJ2-7
CAWSVNEQYF
TGTGCCTGGAGTGTTAACGAGCAGTACTTC
>NA|TRBV9|TRBD1|TRBJ2-7
CASSAPDREREQYF
TGTGCCAGCAGCGCACCGGACAGGGAGAGGGAGCAGTACTTC
>NA|TRBV5-1|NA|TRBJ1-1
CASKWGPNTEAFF
TGCGCCAGCAAGTGGGGACCGAACACTGAAGCTTTCTTT
>NA|TRBV5-4|NA|TRBJ1-2
CASSLEGSPLIYGYTF
TGTGCCAGCAGCTTGGAGGGGTCCCCCTTAATCTATGGCTACACCTTC
>NA|TRBV5-1|NA|TRBJ1-3
CASSSDGNSGNTIYF
TGCGCCAGCAGCTCGGACGGAAACTCTGGAAACACCATATATTTT
>NA|TRBV27|NA|TRBJ2-7
CASSLFGGAGSLYEQYF
TGTGCCAGCAGTTTATTCGGGGGCGCGGGGAGCCTCTACGAGCAGTACTTC